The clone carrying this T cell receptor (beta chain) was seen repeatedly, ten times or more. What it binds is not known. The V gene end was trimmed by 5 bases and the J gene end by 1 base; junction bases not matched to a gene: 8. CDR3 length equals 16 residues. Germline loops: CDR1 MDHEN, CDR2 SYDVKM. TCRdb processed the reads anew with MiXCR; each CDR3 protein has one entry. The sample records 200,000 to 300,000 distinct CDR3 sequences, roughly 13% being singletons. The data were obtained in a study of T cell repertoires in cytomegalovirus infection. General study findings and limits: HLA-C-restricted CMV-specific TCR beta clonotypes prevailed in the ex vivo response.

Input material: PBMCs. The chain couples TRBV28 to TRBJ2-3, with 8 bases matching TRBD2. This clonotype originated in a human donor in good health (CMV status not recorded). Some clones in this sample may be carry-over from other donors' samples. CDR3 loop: CASSRRGGWGTDTQYF. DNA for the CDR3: TGTGCCAGCAGTCGCCGGGGGGGTTGGGGCACAGATACGCAGTATTTT.